This is a list of T cell receptor beta chains from one sample in a study of T-cell memory formation after mild COVID-19. TCRdb re-called the 5' RACE reads through MiXCR, storing one row per CDR3 protein. The table lists hundreds of thousands of distinct CDR3 sequences, 20% to 25% of them singletons, with roughly 8.1% in the top ten. Specimen: PBMCs or a T cell subset sorted from them (not recorded which). The source is an adult woman who had mild COVID-19 (a few samples of this study predate the infection). Cell type and time point are not known. Each CDR3 is given with its conserved first and last residue. A D gene is named only where the DNA matches it firmly. Clone size is shown for a subset of rows, as once, few, many or a class of expanded clone.

size	J	D	V	CDR3	DNA
few	TRBJ1-2	TRBD1	TRBV7-8	CASSSRTGPVAGFGYTF	TGTGCCAGCAGCTCTCGGACAGGCCCCGTCGCAGGGTTTGGCTACACCTTC
-	TRBJ2-4	-	TRBV7-2	CASSFVGRKNIQYF	TGTGCCAGCAGCTTCGTGGGAAGGAAAAACATTCAGTACTTC
-	TRBJ1-2	-	TRBV2	CASSDPGGYTF	TGTGCCAGCAGTGATCCAGGTGGCTACACCTTC
-	TRBJ2-7	-	TRBV11-2	CASRSYKGHTNYEQYF	TGTGCCAGCAGATCCTATAAGGGACACACCAACTACGAGCAGTACTTC
-	TRBJ1-3	-	TRBV11-2	CASSLARQSSGNTIYF	TGTGCCAGCAGCTTAGCGCGACAGTCCTCTGGAAACACCATATATTTT
-	TRBJ2-3	TRBD1	TRBV23-1	CASSPPRGRFDTQYF	TGCGCCAGCAGTCCCCCCAGGGGGCGATTTGATACGCAGTATTTT
-	TRBJ2-1	TRBD2	TRBV11-2	CASSLAGLAGWYEQFF	TGTGCCAGCAGCTTAGCTGGGCTAGCGGGGTGGTATGAGCAGTTCTTC
-	TRBJ2-1	-	TRBV7-2	CASSPRTTVYNEQFF	TGTGCCAGCAGCCCTCGGACTACCGTCTACAATGAGCAGTTCTTC
-	TRBJ2-7	TRBD1	TRBV6-5	CASSSPGQDYEQYF	TGTGCCAGCAGTTCCCCGGGACAGGACTACGAGCAGTACTTC
-	TRBJ2-7	-	TRBV7-3	CASSLGPGSTYEQYF	TGTGCCAGCAGCTTAGGCCCAGGGTCGACCTACGAGCAGTACTTC
-	TRBJ2-5	TRBD2	TRBV12-3/TRBV12-4	CASSSRLAGTQETQYF	TGTGCCAGCAGTTCGAGACTAGCGGGTACACAAGAGACCCAGTACTTC
few	TRBJ1-4	-	TRBV4-1	CASSQDGVGSEKLFF	TGCGCCAGCAGCCAAGATGGTGTAGGTTCTGAAAAACTGTTTTTT
few	TRBJ2-2	-	TRBV12-5	CASGPAGYANTGELFF	TGTGCTAGTGGCCCCGCCGGGTACGCGAACACCGGGGAGCTGTTTTTT
-	TRBJ1-4	-	TRBV4-1	CASSQGDEKLFF	TGCGCCAGCAGCCAAGGGGATGAAAAACTGTTTTTT
-	TRBJ1-4	TRBD1	TRBV18	CASSSRTGAANEKLFF	TGTGCCAGCTCATCCCGGACAGGCGCCGCTAATGAAAAACTGTTTTTT
-	TRBJ2-7	-	TRBV7-2	CASSPTTLVAQYF	TGTGCCAGCAGCCCCACGACATTAGTCGCGCAGTACTTC
few	TRBJ2-5	-	TRBV5-6	CASSLWRGLQETQYF	TGTGCCAGCAGCTTGTGGAGGGGACTCCAAGAGACCCAGTACTTC
few	TRBJ2-3	TRBD2	TRBV11-3	CASSSASGVATDTQYF	TGTGCCAGCAGCTCGGCTAGCGGGGTAGCCACAGATACGCAGTATTTT
-	TRBJ2-3	TRBD2	TRBV20-1	CSARGLAGARSDTQYF	TGCAGTGCTAGAGGATTAGCGGGGGCTCGATCGGATACGCAGTATTTT
-	TRBJ2-2	-	TRBV5-1	CASSLAGAAAGELFF	TGCGCCAGCAGCTTGGCCGGGGCCGCGGCCGGGGAGCTGTTTTTT
-	TRBJ1-4	-	TRBV6-5	CASSYLDRNEKLFF	TGTGCCAGCAGTTATTTGGACCGTAATGAAAAACTGTTTTTT
-	TRBJ2-3	TRBD2	TRBV6-2/TRBV6-3	CASSYSAGEGDTQYF	TGTGCCAGCAGTTACTCCGCGGGGGAAGGGGATACGCAGTATTTT
few	TRBJ1-1	-	TRBV5-5	CASSSEGRLNTEAFF	TGTGCCAGCAGCTCGGAGGGGCGGCTGAACACTGAAGCTTTCTTT
few	TRBJ2-1	-	TRBV7-9	CASSWSSGTYNEQFF	TGTGCCAGCAGCTGGAGTAGCGGCACCTACAATGAGCAGTTCTTC
-	TRBJ2-7	TRBD2	TRBV15	CATSRAPSGRYEQYF	TGTGCCACCAGCAGAGCCCCTAGCGGGAGGTACGAGCAGTACTTC
-	TRBJ1-2	-	TRBV7-2	CASSPRGLPNYGYTF	TGTGCCAGCAGCCCCCGAGGGTTACCTAACTATGGCTACACCTTC